This T cell receptor beta chain was sequenced in a study of CD8+CD57+ T cells in acquired aplastic anemia. Study summary: Sorted CD4+ and CD8+ cells yielded roughly 3.1 ug of DNA on average. Findings and caveats of the study: CD8+ Simpson's diversity in patients was not significantly different from that in controls. Patients and controls were found to share fewer than 35 CD8+ CDR3 sequences.

The use of genomic DNA as template underpinned the TCR beta VDJ and CDR3 profiling. MiXCR, applied by TCRdb to the reads, yields one record per CDR3 protein. The sample includes roughly 51,000 distinct CDR3 sequences, about 78% seen only once; the top ten take 30% to 40%. The CDR3 has 15 amino acids. Germline V gives CDR1 SNHLY, CDR2 FYNNEI. V lost 6 bases and J 3 bases, leaving 17 bases between the germline ends. Of note for this clonotype: As yet, its antigen is unknown.

The sequence derives from a human donor in good health, serving as a control. This sequence joins TRBV2 and TRBJ1-2; D gene uncertain. Sequenced: sorted CD4+, CD8+, or CD8+CD57+ T cells (not recorded which) from PBMCs. The CDR3: CASSVSFSGDYGYTF. The DNA of the CDR3 is TGTGCCAGCAGCGTGTCCTTTTCCGGTGACTATGGCTACACCTTC.